This passage covers 19 T cell receptor beta chains from one sample sequenced in a study of CD8 T cells in Susac syndrome. It was with random hexamers that roughly 0.5 to 1 ug RNA was reverse transcribed. TCRdb analysed the immunoSEQ multiplex PCR reads with MiXCR anew, one entry per CDR3 protein. The data show about 71,000 distinct CDR3 sequences, around 93% seen once. Sequencing input: CD4+ T cells from PBMCs. The receptors come from a human donor with Susac syndrome.

J is TRBJ2-5 and V is TRBV7-2; 7 bases align to TRBD1. Trimming took 3 bases from V and 5 from J; bases not matched to a gene: 3. From germline, CDR1 is SGHTA and CDR2 FQGNSA. The CDR3 is made up of 13 amino acids. In nucleotides, the CDR3 is TGTGCCAGCAGCTTTGGCAGGGGGGAGACCCAGTACTTC. It encodes CASSFGRGETQYF.

V and J are TRBV19 and TRBJ1-2; D unclear. This CDR3 has 15 residues. Between the trimmed V and J ends, which lost 6 bases and 4 bases, there was a span of 18 bases. Germline V gene lookup returns CDR1 LNHDA and CDR2 SQIVND (reference sequence). CDR3 amino acids: CASRRQGRRFYGYTF. The CDR3 DNA follows: TGTGCCAGTAGACGCCAAGGACGGAGATTCTATGGCTACACCTTC.

The chain links TRBV7-2 to TRBJ2-2; the D gene is possibly TRBD1 (5 bases). CDR1 SGHTA and CDR2 FQGNSA come from the germline V gene. The V and J ends lost 4 bases and 7 bases respectively, with 16 bases between them. The CDR3 loop spans 15 amino acids. The CDR3 nucleotides are TGTGCCAGCAGCTCAATGCAGGGATCCTACGGGGAGCTGTTTTTT. Protein product: CASSSMQGSYGELFF.

The rearrangement joins TRBV11-3 to TRBJ2-1; possibly TRBD1 for D (6 bases). This CDR3 comprises 16 residues. The V end lost 1 base, the J end lost 7 bases, and 17 bases lay between the germline ends. Germline V gene lookup returns CDR1 SGHNT and CDR2 YENEEA. CDR3 sequence (DNA): TGTGCCAGCAGCTTAGGGACAGACACAACGGGGAATGAGCAGTTCTTC. Amino acids: CASSLGTDTTGNEQFF.

V usage is TRBV7-6 and J usage is TRBJ2-1; D is ambiguous. Germline CDR1 is SGHVS and CDR2 is FNYEAQ. Trimming took 3 bases from V and 4 from J, leaving 13 bases between them. The CDR3 spans 15 residues. The CDR3 region is CASSLRRTFYNEQFF. CDR3 nucleotide sequence: TGTGCCAGCAGCTTGCGCCGGACCTTTTACAATGAGCAGTTCTTC.

The chain has TRBV28 and TRBJ1-5, with D uncertain. The CDR3 totals 13 residues. From germline, CDR1 is MDHEN and CDR2 SYDVKM. The V and J ends lost 5 bases and 7 bases respectively, with 12 bases between them. The CDR3, as DNA: TGTGCCAGCAGTCCAACTTTGGGGCAGCCCCAGCATTTT. It specifies CASSPTLGQPQHF.

This chain links TRBV6-2 or TRBV6-3 with TRBJ2-2; the D gene could be TRBD1 or TRBD2 (5 bases each). Germline assignment: CDR1 MNHEY and CDR2 SVGEGT. The CDR3 covers 16 residues. V lost 6 bases, J lost 2 bases, and 16 bases lay in between. DNA for the CDR3: TGTGCCAGCAGGAGAACCGGACGGGGCAACACCGGGGAGCTGTTTTTT. Translated: CASRRTGRGNTGELFF.

The chain is built from TRBV6-2 or TRBV6-3 and TRBJ2-1, with a possible D match to TRBD1 (8 bases). V was cut by 6 bases and J by 7 bases, with 13 bases left in between. CDR1 and CDR2 (germline): MNHEY, SVGEGT. The CDR3 is 13 amino acids. CDR3 sequence (DNA): TGTGCCAGCAGCTACAGGGGGGGAAATGAGCAGTTCTTC. It is translated as CASSYRGGNEQFF.

The chain combines TRBV9 with TRBJ1-1; 9 positions match TRBD1. V was pared by 3 bases and J by 7 bases, with 4 bases of the junction left unmatched. The CDR3 consists of 13 residues. The germline gives CDR1 SGDLS, CDR2 YYNGEE. CDR3 residues: CASSAGQGFEAFF. CDR3 nucleotide sequence: TGTGCCAGCAGCGCGGGACAGGGCTTTGAAGCTTTCTTT.

This sequence joins TRBV5-4 and TRBJ2-3, with a tentative D call TRBD2 (6 bases). Per germline, CDR1 SGHNT and CDR2 YYREEE (reference sequence). The CDR3 loop spans 14 amino acids. V was shortened by 5 bases and J by 3 bases, with 13 bases between the two germline ends. CDR3 bases: TGTGCCAGCAGGTCGCGGGGAAGAACAGATACGCAGTATTTT. It yields the protein CASRSRGRTDTQYF.

The rearrangement joins TRBV2 to TRBJ2-7; D ambiguous. V lost 10 bases and J 1 base, leaving 14 bases between the germline ends. Germline assignment: CDR1 SNHLY and CDR2 FYNNEI. The CDR3 consists of 13 residues. CDR3 sequence: CATTRATSYEQYF. In nucleotides, the CDR3 is TGTGCCACGACCCGGGCCACGTCCTACGAGCAGTACTTC.

This chain joins TRBV7-9 and TRBJ2-5, with 12 bases fitting TRBD2. CDR3 length: 14 amino acids. Germline V gives CDR1 SEHNR, CDR2 FQNEAQ (reference sequence). J was trimmed by 5 bases and V by 8 bases; bases with no gene match: 6. The CDR3: CASGLAGGLETQYF. In nucleotides, the CDR3 is TGTGCCAGCGGTCTAGCGGGGGGGCTTGAGACCCAGTACTTC.

This clonotype has just one count. The genes are TRBV29-1 and TRBJ1-1; 7 bases are a match to TRBD1. The CDR3 has 14 amino acids. J gave up 2 bases and V 4 bases, and 7 bases lay outside the gene matches. Germline assignment: CDR1 SQVTM and CDR2 ANQGSEA. In DNA form, the CDR3 reads TGCAGCGTTGGTCTCGGACAGGTTAACACTGAAGCTTTCTTT. Amino acids: CSVGLGQVNTEAFF.

The rearrangement uses TRBV28 and TRBJ1-2; tentative D call: TRBD1 (6 bases). The CDR3 runs 18 residues. Germline values: CDR1 MDHEN, CDR2 SYDVKM. The V gene lost 6 bases and the J gene lost 5 bases, with 28 bases spanning the gap. CDR3 DNA sequence: TGTGCCAGCAGCCTGAACCGGGGGGGACAACTCTTCCTATATGGCTACACCTTC. Its translation: CASSLNRGGQLFLYGYTF.

J is TRBJ2-1 and V is TRBV18, with 11 bases fitting TRBD2. V shed 1 base and J 0 bases; nucleotides not matched to a gene: 8. The V gene's germline CDR1 is KGHSH and CDR2 LQKENI. The CDR3 contains 19 residues. CDR3 bases: TGTGCCAGCTCACCACGAGCCCTAGCGGGGGGCAGCTCCTACAATGAGCAGTTCTTC. Its protein product is CASSPRALAGGSSYNEQFF.

This chain uses TRBV9 with TRBJ2-1, with TRBD2 matching over 8 bases. J gave up 9 bases and V 0 bases, and 14 bases lay outside the gene matches. Germline-derived CDR1 and CDR2 are SGDLS and YYNGEE. The CDR3 consists of 17 residues. The CDR3 spells CASSVEAGRTSIGEQFF. The CDR3 DNA is TGTGCCAGCAGCGTAGAAGCAGGTCGGACTAGCATTGGTGAGCAGTTCTTC.

The genes are TRBV6-5 and TRBJ2-5; D remains ambiguous. Germline V gives CDR1 MNHEY, CDR2 SVGAGI. V dropped 5 bases and J dropped 4 bases, with 8 bases sitting between them. The CDR3 contains 12 residues. CDR3 sequence reads: CASSPLGETQYF. In nucleotides, the CDR3 is TGTGCCAGCAGTCCTCTCGGAGAGACCCAGTACTTC.

The chain is built from TRBV7-2 and TRBJ1-1, with D possibly matching TRBD1 (6 bases). The CDR3 totals 16 residues. Germline V gene sequence: CDR1 SGHTA, CDR2 FQGNSA. Trimming shortened V by 5 bases and J by 1 base, and 17 bases separated the two germline ends. CDR3 nucleotide sequence: TGTGCCAGCAGCCCGGGGGGCAGGGGAAGGAACACTGAAGCTTTCTTT. Its translation: CASSPGGRGRNTEAFF.

This clonotype was seen only once. This chain links TRBV6-1 with TRBJ2-3; 9 bases agree with TRBD2. Germline CDR1 MNHNS, CDR2 SASEGT. J was trimmed by 1 base and V by 2 bases; bases with no gene match: 4. This CDR3 has 16 residues. CDR3 amino acids: CASSESRGGGTDTQYF. DNA of the CDR3: TGTGCCAGCAGTGAATCGCGGGGGGGCGGCACAGATACGCAGTATTTT.